The TCR beta chain under discussion was sequenced for a study of technical replicates of blood from four donors. From germline, CDR1 is MGHRA and CDR2 YSYEKL. The CDR3 is made up of 15 amino acids. Trimming pared 8 bases from V and 1 base from J, leaving 17 bases between. The sample holds one count of this clone. Profiled with immunoSEQ multiplex PCR; TCRdb holds only in-frame clones, not every one. The sample has about 79,000 clones, around 94% seen once. The TCR originated in a human donor in good health. The sequencing sample was made of T cells isolated from PBMCs. This chain connects TRBV4-1 to TRBJ1-1, with D possibly being TRBD1 (5 bases). The CDR3 DNA follows: TGCGCCAGCCAGGGACTTAACATGGGGAACACTGAAGCTTTCTTT. Protein product: CASQGLNMGNTEAFF.